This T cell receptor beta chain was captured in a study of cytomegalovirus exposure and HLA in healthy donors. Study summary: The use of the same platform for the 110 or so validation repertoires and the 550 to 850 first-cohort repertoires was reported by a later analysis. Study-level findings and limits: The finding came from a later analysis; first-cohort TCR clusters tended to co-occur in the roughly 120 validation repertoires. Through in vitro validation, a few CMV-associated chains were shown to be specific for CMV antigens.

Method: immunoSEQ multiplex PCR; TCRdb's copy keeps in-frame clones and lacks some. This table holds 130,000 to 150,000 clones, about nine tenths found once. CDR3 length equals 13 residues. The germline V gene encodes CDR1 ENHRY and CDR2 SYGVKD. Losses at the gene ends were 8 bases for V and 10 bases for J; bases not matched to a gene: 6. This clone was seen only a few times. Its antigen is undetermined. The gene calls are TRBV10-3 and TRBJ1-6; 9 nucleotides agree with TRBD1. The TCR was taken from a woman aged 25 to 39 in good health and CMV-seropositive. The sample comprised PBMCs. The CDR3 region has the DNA TGTGCCATCCAGGACAGGGGAGCGTCACCCCTCCACTTT. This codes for CAIQDRGASPLHF.